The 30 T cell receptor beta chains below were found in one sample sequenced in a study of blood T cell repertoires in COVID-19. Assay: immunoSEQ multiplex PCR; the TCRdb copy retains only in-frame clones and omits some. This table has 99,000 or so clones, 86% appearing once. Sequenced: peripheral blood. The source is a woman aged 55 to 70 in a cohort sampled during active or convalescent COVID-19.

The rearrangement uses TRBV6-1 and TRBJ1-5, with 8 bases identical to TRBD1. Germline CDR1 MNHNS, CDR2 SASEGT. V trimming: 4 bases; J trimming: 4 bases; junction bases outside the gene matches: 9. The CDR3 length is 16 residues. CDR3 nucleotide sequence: TGTGCCAGCAGTGTTCGCCCGGGACAGGTTAATCAGCCCCAGCATTTT. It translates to CASSVRPGQVNQPQHF.

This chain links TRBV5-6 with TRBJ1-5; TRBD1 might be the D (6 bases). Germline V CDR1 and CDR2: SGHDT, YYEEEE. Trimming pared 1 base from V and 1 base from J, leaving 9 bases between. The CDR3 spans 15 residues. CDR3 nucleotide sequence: TGTGCCAGCAGCTTGAGGCAGGGGAGCAATCAGCCCCAGCATTTT. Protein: CASSLRQGSNQPQHF.

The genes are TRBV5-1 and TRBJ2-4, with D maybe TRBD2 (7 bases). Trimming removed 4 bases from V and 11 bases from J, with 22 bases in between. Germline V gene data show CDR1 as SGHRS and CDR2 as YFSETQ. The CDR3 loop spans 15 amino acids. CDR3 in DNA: TGCGCCAGCAGCCGGGACGCGGGGGCCCTGGAGGTTCAGTACTTC. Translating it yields CASSRDAGALEVQYF.

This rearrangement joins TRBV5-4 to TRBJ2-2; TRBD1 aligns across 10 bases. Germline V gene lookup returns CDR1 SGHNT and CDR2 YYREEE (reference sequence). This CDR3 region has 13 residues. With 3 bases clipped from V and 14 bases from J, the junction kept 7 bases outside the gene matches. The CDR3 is CASSSPGTGVLFF. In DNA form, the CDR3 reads TGTGCCAGCAGCTCACCCGGGACAGGGGTACTGTTTTTT.

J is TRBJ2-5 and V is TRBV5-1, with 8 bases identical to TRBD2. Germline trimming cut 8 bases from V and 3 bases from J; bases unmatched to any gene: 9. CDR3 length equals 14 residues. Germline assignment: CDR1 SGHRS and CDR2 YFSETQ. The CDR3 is CASTPSGGKETQYF. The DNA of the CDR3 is TGCGCCAGTACACCCAGCGGGGGAAAAGAGACCCAGTACTTC. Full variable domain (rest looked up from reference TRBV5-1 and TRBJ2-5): KAGVTQTPRYLIKTRGQQVTLSCSPISGHRSVSWYQQTPGQGLQFLFEYFSETQRNKGNFPGRFSGRQFSNSRSEMNVSTLELGDSALYLCASTPSGGKETQYFGPGTRLLVL.

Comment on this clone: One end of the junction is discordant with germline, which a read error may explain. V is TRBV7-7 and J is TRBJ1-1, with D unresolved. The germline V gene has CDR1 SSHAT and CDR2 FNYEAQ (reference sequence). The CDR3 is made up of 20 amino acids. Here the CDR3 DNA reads TGTGCTAGCAGCAGCTATGCCCCCAGACGTGAGGATATGGTGAACACTGAAGCTTTCTTT. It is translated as CASSSYAPRREDMVNTEAFF.

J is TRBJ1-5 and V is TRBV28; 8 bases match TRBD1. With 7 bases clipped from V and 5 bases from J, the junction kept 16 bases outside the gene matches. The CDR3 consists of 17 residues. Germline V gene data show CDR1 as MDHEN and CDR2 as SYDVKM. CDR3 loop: CASTYSPRGQSDQPQHF. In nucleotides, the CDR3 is TGTGCCAGCACTTATAGCCCCAGGGGGCAATCGGATCAGCCCCAGCATTTT.

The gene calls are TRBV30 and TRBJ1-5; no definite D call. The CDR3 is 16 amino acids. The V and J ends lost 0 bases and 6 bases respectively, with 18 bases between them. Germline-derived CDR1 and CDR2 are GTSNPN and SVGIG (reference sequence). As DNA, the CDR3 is TGTGCCTGGAGTGTACCCTTGACAAGTGAGACTCAGCCCCAGCATTTT. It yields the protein CAWSVPLTSETQPQHF. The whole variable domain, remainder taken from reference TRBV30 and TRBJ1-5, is SQTIHQWPATLVQPVGSPLSLECTVEGTSNPNLYWYRQAAGRGLQLLFYSVGIGQISSEVPQNLSASRPQDRQFILSSKKLLLSDSGFYLCAWSVPLTSETQPQHFGDGTRLSIL.

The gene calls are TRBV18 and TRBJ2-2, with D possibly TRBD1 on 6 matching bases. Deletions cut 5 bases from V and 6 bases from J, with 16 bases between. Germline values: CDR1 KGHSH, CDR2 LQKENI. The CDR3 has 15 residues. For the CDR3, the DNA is TGTGCCAGCTCATTTGGGGGCGACGGATCCGGGGAGCTGTTTTTT. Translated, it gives CASSFGGDGSGELFF.

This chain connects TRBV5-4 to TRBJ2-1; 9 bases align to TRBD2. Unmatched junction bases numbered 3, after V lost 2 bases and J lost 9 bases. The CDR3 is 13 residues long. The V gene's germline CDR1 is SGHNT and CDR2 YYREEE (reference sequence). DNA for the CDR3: TGTGCCAGCAGCTTTGCGGGGGGGATTGAGCAGTTCTTC. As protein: CASSFAGGIEQFF.

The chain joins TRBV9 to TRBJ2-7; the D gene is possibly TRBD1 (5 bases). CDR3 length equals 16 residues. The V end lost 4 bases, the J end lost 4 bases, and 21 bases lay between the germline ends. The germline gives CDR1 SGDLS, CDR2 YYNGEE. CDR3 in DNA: TGTGCCAGCAGCCAGGGTCTATTTGACAGCCAATACGAGCAGTACTTC. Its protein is CASSQGLFDSQYEQYF. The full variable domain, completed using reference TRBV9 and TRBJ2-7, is DSGVTQTPKHLITATGQRVTLRCSPRSGDLSVYWYQQSLDQGLQFLIQYYNGEERAKGNILERFSAQQFPDLHSELNLSSLELGDSALYFCASSQGLFDSQYEQYFGPGTRLTVT.

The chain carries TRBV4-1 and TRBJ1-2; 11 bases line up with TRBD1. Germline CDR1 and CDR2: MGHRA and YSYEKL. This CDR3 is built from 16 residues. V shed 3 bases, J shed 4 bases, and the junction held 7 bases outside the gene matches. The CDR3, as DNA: TGCGCCAGCAGCCACCCGGACAGGGGGCAGGGCTATGGCTACACCTTC. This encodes CASSHPDRGQGYGYTF.

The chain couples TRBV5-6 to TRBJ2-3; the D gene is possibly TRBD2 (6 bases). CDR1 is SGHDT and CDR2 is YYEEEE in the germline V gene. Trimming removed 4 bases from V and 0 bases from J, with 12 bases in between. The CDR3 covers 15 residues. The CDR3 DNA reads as TGTGCCAGCAGCCTGGGAGGTTATAGCACAGATACGCAGTATTTT. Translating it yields CASSLGGYSTDTQYF.

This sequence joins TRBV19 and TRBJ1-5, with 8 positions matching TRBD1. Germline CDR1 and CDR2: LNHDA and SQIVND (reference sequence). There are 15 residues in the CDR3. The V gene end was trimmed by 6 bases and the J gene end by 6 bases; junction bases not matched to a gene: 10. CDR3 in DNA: TGTGCCAGTAGCCCGGACAGGGCGTCCTTTCAGCCCCAGCATTTT. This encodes CASSPDRASFQPQHF. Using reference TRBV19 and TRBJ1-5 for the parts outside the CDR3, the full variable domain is DGGITQSPKYLFRKEGQNVTLSCEQNLNHDAMYWYRQDPGQGLRLIYYSQIVNDFQKGDIAEGYSVSREKKESFPLTVTSAQKNPTAFYLCASSPDRASFQPQHFGDGTRLSIL.

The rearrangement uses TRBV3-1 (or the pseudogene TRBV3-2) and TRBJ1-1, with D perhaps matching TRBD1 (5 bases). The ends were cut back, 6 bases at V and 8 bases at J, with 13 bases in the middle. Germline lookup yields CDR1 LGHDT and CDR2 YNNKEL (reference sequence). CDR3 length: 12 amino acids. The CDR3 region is CASSTRQFEAFF. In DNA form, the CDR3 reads TGTGCCAGCAGTACCAGACAGTTCGAAGCTTTCTTT.

DNA of the CDR3: TGCAGCGTTGAGATGGGACTAGCGGGGTACAATGAGCAGTTCTTC. It is translated as CSVEMGLAGYNEQFF. The chain recombines TRBV29-1 with TRBJ2-1; 13 bases match TRBD2. This CDR3 is 15 amino acids long. Germline loops: CDR1 SQVTM, CDR2 ANQGSEA. V was clipped by 3 bases and J by 4 bases; unmatched bases: 3.

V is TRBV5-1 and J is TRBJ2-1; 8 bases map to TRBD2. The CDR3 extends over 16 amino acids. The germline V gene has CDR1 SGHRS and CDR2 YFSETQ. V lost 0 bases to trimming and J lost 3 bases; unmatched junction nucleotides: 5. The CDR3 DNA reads TGCGCCAGCAGCTTGGAGGCGCTAGCGGGCTACAATGAGCAGTTCTTC. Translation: CASSLEALAGYNEQFF.

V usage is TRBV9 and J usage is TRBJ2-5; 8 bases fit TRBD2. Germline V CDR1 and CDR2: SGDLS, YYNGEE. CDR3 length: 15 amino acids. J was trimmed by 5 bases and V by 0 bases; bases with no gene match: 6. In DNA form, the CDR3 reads TGTGCCAGCAGCGTAGGATTAGCGGGGTATGAGACCCAGTACTTC. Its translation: CASSVGLAGYETQYF.

In DNA, the CDR3 is TGTGCCAGCAGCCATAGGGGGGGAACTGAAGCTTTCTTT. Protein: CASSHRGGTEAFF. The chain couples TRBV7-8 to TRBJ1-1, with D perhaps matching TRBD1 (6 bases). Trimming pared 5 bases from V and 5 bases from J, leaving 12 bases between. Germline-derived CDR1 and CDR2 are SGHVS and FQNEAQ. The CDR3 is 13 amino acids.

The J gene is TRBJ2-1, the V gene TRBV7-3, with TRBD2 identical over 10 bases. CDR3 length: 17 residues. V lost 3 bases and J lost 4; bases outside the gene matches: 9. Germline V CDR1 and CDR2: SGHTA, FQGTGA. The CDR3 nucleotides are TGTGCCAGCAGCTTCGCCCCAGCGGGAGGGAAATACAATGAGCAGTTCTTC. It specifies CASSFAPAGGKYNEQFF.

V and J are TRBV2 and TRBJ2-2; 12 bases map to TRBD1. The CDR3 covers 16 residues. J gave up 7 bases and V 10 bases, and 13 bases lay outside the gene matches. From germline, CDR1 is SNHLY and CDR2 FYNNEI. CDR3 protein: CATGSGTGGLDGELFF. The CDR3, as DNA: TGTGCCACCGGCTCCGGGACAGGGGGCTTGGACGGGGAGCTGTTTTTT.

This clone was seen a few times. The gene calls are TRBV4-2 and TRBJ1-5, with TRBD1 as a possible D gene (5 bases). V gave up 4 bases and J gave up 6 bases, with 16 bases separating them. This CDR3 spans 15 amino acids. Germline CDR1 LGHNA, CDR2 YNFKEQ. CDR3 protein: CASSPAGDSTQPQHF. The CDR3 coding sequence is TGTGCCAGCAGCCCGGCGGGGGATAGTACTCAGCCCCAGCATTTT.

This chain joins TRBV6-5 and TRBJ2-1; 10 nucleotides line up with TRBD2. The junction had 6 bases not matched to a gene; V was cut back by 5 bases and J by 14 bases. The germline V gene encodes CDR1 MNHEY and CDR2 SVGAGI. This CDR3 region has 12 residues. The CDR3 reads CASSISGRYKFF. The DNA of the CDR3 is TGTGCCAGCAGTATTAGCGGGAGGTATAAGTTCTTC.

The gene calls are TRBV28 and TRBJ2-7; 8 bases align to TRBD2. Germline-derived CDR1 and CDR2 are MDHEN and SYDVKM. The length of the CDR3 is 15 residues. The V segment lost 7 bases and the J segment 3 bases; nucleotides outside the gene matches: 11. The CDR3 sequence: CASTRGGVQVYEQYF. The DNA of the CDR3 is TGTGCCAGCACCCGGGGGGGGGTCCAAGTCTACGAGCAGTACTTC. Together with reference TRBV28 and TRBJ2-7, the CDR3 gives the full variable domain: DVKVTQSSRYLVKRTGEKVFLECVQDMDHENMFWYRQDPGLGLRLIYFSYDVKMKEKGDIPEGYSVSREKKERFSLILESASTNQTSMYLCASTRGGVQVYEQYFGPGTRLTVT.

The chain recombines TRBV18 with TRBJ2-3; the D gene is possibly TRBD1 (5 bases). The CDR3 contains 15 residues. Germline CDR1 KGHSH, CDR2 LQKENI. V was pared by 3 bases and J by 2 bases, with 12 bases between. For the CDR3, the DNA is TGTGCCAGCTCACCCGGGCAGGGTAACACAGATACGCAGTATTTT. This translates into CASSPGQGNTDTQYF. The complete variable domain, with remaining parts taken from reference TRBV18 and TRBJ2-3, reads NAGVMQNPRHLVRRRGQEARLRCSPMKGHSHVYWYRQLPEEGLKFMVYLQKENIIDESGMPKERFSAEFPKEGPSILRIQQVVRGDSAAYFCASSPGQGNTDTQYFGPGTRLTVL.

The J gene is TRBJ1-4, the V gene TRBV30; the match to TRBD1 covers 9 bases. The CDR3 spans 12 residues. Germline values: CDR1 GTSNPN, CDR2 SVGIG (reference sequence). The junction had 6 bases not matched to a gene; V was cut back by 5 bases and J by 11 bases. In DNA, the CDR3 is TGTGCCTGGGCCCCCGACAGGGGGAAACTGTTTTTT. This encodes CAWAPDRGKLFF. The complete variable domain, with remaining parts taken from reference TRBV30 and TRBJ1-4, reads SQTIHQWPATLVQPVGSPLSLECTVEGTSNPNLYWYRQAAGRGLQLLFYSVGIGQISSEVPQNLSASRPQDRQFILSSKKLLLSDSGFYLCAWAPDRGKLFFGSGTQLSVL.

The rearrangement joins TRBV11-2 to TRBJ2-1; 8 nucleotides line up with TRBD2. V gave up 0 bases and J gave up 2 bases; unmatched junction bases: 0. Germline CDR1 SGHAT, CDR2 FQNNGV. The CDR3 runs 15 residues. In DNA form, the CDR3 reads TGTGCCAGCAGCTTAGAAGCGGGGGCCTACAATGAGCAGTTCTTC. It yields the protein CASSLEAGAYNEQFF. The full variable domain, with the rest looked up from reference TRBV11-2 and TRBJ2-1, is EAGVAQSPRYKIIEKRQSVAFWCNPISGHATLYWYQQILGQGPKLLIQFQNNGVVDDSQLPKDRFSAERLKGVDSTLKIQPAKLEDSAVYLCASSLEAGAYNEQFFGPGTRLTVL.

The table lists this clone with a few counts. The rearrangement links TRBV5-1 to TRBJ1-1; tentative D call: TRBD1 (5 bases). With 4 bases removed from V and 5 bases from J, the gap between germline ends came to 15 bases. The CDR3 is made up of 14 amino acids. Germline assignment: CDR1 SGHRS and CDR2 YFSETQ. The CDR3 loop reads CASSTYGGGTEAFF. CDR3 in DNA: TGCGCCAGCAGCACCTATGGGGGGGGGACTGAAGCTTTCTTT. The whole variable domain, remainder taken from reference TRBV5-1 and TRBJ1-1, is KAGVTQTPRYLIKTRGQQVTLSCSPISGHRSVSWYQQTPGQGLQFLFEYFSETQRNKGNFPGRFSGRQFSNSRSEMNVSTLELGDSALYLCASSTYGGGTEAFFGQGTRLTVV.

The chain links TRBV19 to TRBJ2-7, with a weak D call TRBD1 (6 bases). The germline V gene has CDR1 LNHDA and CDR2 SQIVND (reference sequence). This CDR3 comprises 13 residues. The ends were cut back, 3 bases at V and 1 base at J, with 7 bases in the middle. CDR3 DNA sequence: TGTGCCAGTAGTATGACAGGTTCCTACGAGCAGTACTTC. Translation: CASSMTGSYEQYF.

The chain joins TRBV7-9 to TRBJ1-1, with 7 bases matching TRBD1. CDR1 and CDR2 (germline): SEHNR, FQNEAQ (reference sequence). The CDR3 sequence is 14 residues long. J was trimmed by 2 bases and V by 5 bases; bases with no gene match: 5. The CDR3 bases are TGTGCCAGCAGCCAACAGGGGTACAACACTGAAGCTTTCTTT. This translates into CASSQQGYNTEAFF.